Included here is one TCR beta chain sequence, with context. The antigen remains undetermined. The protocol was immunoSEQ multiplex PCR, while the TCRdb copy is restricted to in-frame clones and leaves out a portion. Among around 23,000 clones listed, over 65% were seen once. Before the COVID-19 pandemic, during about 2010-2018, CD4+ T cells were taken from unexposed donors. After less than 11 days of culture, CD4+ T cells were isolated. This entry comes from a study of CD4 T cells in relation to SARS-CoV-2 and coronaviruses. The specimen sequenced was CD4+ T cells from PBMCs, cultured in vitro. The receptor was derived from a human donor in good health.

Here the CDR3 reads CASRKGAETQYF. The CDR3 bases are TGCGCCAGCAGAAAGGGGGCAGAGACCCAGTACTTC. The chain couples TRBV5-1 to TRBJ2-5, with 7 bases fitting TRBD1. V shed 5 bases and J 4 bases; nucleotides not matched to a gene: 2. The CDR3 has 12 residues. Looked up from germline, CDR1 is SGHRS and CDR2 is YFSETQ. Full variable domain (rest looked up from reference TRBV5-1 and TRBJ2-5): KAGVTQTPRYLIKTRGQQVTLSCSPISGHRSVSWYQQTPGQGLQFLFEYFSETQRNKGNFPGRFSGRQFSNSRSEMNVSTLELGDSALYLCASRKGAETQYFGPGTRLLVL.